Presented here are 5 T cell receptor beta chains from one specimen sequenced in a study of shared clonotypes between healthy human individuals. Measured with immunoSEQ multiplex PCR; TCRdb has only the in-frame clones, and not every one. This table holds 2 million to 2.5 million clones, approximately 90% found once. Sequencing input: naive CD4+ T cells from PBMCs. Indicated subset: CD45RA+ positively selected. These receptors originate from a man between 18 and 35 years old in good health. Some clones in this sample may be carry-over from other donors' samples.

The rearrangement joins TRBV2 to TRBJ2-1, with D tentatively TRBD2 (5 bases). Trimming took off 0 bases at V and 16 bases at J, with 16 bases between the two ends. Germline V CDR1 and CDR2: SNHLY, FYNNEI. The CDR3 has 13 residues. The CDR3 sequence is CASSEASLVPSFF. The CDR3 DNA reads as TGTGCCAGCAGTGAAGCGTCACTAGTCCCCTCTTTCTTC.

The gene calls are TRBV4-1 and TRBJ2-3, with D possibly being TRBD1 (6 bases). V was cut by 2 bases and J by 12 bases, with 18 bases left in between. Per germline, CDR1 MGHRA and CDR2 YSYEKL. The CDR3 is 14 residues long. The CDR3 bases are TGCGCCAGCAGCCAATTAGAGGGTCGGGACAATCAGTATTTT. As protein: CASSQLEGRDNQYF.

This chain connects TRBV19 to TRBJ2-3, with a tentative D call TRBD1 (6 bases). CDR1 is LNHDA, CDR2 SQIVND, per germline (reference sequence). This CDR3 is 15 amino acids long. Trimming removed 5 bases at V and 3 bases at J, with 15 bases between. DNA of the CDR3: TGTGCCAGTAGTTGGGACACCCGAGGGACAGATACGCAGTATTTT. Protein product: CASSWDTRGTDTQYF.

A note on this clone: Within the sample, other DNA sequences also encode this same CDR3. V and J are TRBV5-8 and TRBJ2-1; TRBD1 or TRBD2 may be the D gene (5 bases each). Germline V gene sequence: CDR1 SGHTS, CDR2 YDEGEE. The CDR3 sequence is 15 residues long. The V end was cut by 0 bases, the J end by 4 bases, with 11 bases between. For the CDR3, the DNA is TGTGCCAGCAGCTTGGAGGGGACCCTGTACAATGAGCAGTTCTTC. Translating gives CASSLEGTLYNEQFF. The full variable domain, in which reference TRBV5-8 and TRBJ2-1 provide the parts outside the CDR3, is EAGVTQSPTHLIKTRGQQATLRCSPISGHTSVYWYQQALGLGLQFLLWYDEGEERNRGNFPPRFSGRQFPNYSSELNVNALELEDSALYLCASSLEGTLYNEQFFGPGTRLTVL.

This rearrangement joins TRBV6-5 to TRBJ1-1; D perhaps matches TRBD1 (5 bases). The CDR3 totals 15 residues. V lost 6 bases and J 7 bases, leaving 21 bases between the germline ends. Germline CDR1 is MNHEY and CDR2 is SVGAGI. CDR3 sequence reads: CASSSGGPREGEAFF. The CDR3, as DNA: TGTGCCAGCAGCTCGGGGGGTCCCAGAGAGGGTGAAGCTTTCTTT.